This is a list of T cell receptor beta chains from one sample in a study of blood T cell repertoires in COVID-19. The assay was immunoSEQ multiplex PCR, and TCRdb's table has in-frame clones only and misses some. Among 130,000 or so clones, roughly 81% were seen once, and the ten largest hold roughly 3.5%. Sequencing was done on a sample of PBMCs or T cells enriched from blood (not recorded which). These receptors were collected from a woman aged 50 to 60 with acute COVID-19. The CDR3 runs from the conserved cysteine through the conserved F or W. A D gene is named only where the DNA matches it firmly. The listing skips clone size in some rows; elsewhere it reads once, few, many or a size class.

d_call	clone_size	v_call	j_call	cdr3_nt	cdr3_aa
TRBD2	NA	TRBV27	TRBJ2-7	TGTGCCAGCAGTTTACGGGGGGGCGAGTACGAGCAGTACTTC	CASSLRGGEYEQYF
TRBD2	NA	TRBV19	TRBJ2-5	TGTGCGACGGGGGGCCAAGAGACCCAGTACTTC	CATGGQETQYF
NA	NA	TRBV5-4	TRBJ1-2	TGTGCCAGCAGCATTGCCCAGGGAGGCTATGGCTACACCTTC	CASSIAQGGYGYTF
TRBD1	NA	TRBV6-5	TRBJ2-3	TGTGCCACTACACCAGGGGGCGCGGGCACAGATACGCAGTATTTT	CATTPGGAGTDTQYF
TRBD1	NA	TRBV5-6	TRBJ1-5	TGTGCCAGCAGCTCCGGGACAGATCAGCCCCAGCATTTT	CASSSGTDQPQHF
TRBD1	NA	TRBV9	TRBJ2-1	TGTGCCAGCAGCGTAGCCGGGACAGGGGCCCCCAATGAGCAGTTCTTC	CASSVAGTGAPNEQFF
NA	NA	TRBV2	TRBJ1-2	TGTGCCAGCAGTCAGAACACAGATAACTATGGCTACACCTTC	CASSQNTDNYGYTF
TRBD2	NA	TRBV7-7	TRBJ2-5	TGTGCTAGCAGCCTACACGCCGGGGGGGAGTGGGAGACCCAGTACTTC	CASSLHAGGEWETQYF
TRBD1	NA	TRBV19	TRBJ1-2	TGTGCCAGTAGTATAACAGGGGCTCCCTCTGGCTACACCTTC	CASSITGAPSGYTF
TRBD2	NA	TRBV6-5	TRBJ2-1	TGTGCCAGCAGGAAGGGGACTAGCGGGAACAATGAGCAGTTCTTC	CASRKGTSGNNEQFF
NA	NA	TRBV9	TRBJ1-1	TGTGCCAGCAGTCCTACAGGACAGAACACTGAAGCTTTCTTT	CASSPTGQNTEAFF
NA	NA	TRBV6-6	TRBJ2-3	TGTGCCAGCCGAGACACAGATACGCAGTATTTT	CASRDTDTQYF
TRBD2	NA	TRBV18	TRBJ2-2	TGTGCCAGCTCACCTCGGACTAGCGGGAGGAGATACGGGTACACCGGGGAGCTGTTTTTT	CASSPRTSGRRYGYTGELFF
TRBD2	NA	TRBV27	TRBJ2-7	TGTGCCAGCAGTTCCCTAGCGGGTCCGAGCGAGCAGTACTTC	CASSSLAGPSEQYF
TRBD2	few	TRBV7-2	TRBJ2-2	TGTGCCAGCAGCTTACAGAGTAGCGGGAAAACCGGGGAGCTGTTTTTT	CASSLQSSGKTGELFF
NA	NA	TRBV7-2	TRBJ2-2	TGTGCCAGCAGCCCTCCTCAAGGGGCGCCCTCGAACACCGGGGAGCTGTTTTTT	CASSPPQGAPSNTGELFF
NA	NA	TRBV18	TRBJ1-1	TGTGCCAGCTCACCACCTATCACTGAAGCTTTCTTT	CASSPPITEAFF
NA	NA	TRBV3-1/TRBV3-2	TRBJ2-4	TGTGCCAGCAGCCAAGAGCAAGGGGCGGTTCTATACTTC	CASSQEQGAVLYF
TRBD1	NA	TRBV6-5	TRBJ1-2	TGTGCCAGCAGTCGAGATGGGACAGCCTATGGCTACACCTTC	CASSRDGTAYGYTF
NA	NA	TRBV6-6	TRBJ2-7	TGTGCCAGCAGTCCAAACCCGACAGGCCTACCCTACGAGCAGTACTTC	CASSPNPTGLPYEQYF
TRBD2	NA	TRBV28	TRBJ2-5	TGTGCCAGCACCCTTACCCGACTAGCGGGAGGGTTCCAAGAGACCCAGTACTTC	CASTLTRLAGGFQETQYF
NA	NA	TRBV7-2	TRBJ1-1	TGTGCCAGCAGCGAAAAATCTGGACTCCAAGCTTTCTTT	CASSEKSGLQAFF
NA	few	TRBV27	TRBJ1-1	TGTGCCAGCAGTTTAAGGCAGGGGAACACTGAAGCTTTCTTT	CASSLRQGNTEAFF
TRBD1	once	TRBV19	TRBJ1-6	TGTGCCAGTAAGGGGGCGCTAGAGTCACCCCTCCACTTT	CASKGALESPLHF
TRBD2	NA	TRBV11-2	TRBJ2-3	TGTGCCAGCAGCCCAAAGACTAGCGGGTGGGATACGCAGTATTTT	CASSPKTSGWDTQYF
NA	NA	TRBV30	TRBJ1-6	TGTGCCTGGAGGATCGACAGGTTCAGAAATTCACCCCTCCACTTT	CAWRIDRFRNSPLHF
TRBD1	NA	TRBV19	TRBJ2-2	TGTGCCAGTCGCACCGGGACAGGGGGAACCGGGGAGCTGTTTTTT	CASRTGTGGTGELFF